The rows below give T cell receptor beta chains drawn from one sample of a study of regulatory dendritic cells for organ transplantation. TCRdb's copy holds only in-frame clones and misses some; the assay was immunoSEQ multiplex PCR. The profile shows over 25,000 clones, around 80% of them singletons. The material sequenced was naive CD4+ T cells from blood. These receptors were collected from a human donor in good health. Each CDR3 is given without its conserved first and last residue. Fields, in order: D gene, V gene, CDR3 protein. The D gene is left open where the match is weak.

D: .; V: TRBV9; CDR3: ASSVQGGLPGANVLT
D: TRBD1; V: TRBV6-5; CDR3: ASSDRVRAPLH
D: TRBD1; V: TRBV7-9; CDR3: ASSPRQGPIPETQY
D: TRBD1; V: TRBV18; CDR3: ASSSGGRDTEAF
D: TRBD1; V: TRBV6-6; CDR3: ASTDRGNTGELF
D: TRBD1; V: TRBV5-1; CDR3: ASSSGTEGTDTQY
D: TRBD1; V: TRBV19; CDR3: ASSLGQGVLTEAF
D: TRBD1; V: TRBV27; CDR3: ASSKDRDGSNEQF
D: TRBD1; V: TRBV29-1; CDR3: SVEYRGPSSYNSPLH
D: TRBD1; V: TRBV19; CDR3: ASSVQGADGYT
D: .; V: TRBV9; CDR3: ASSPVSGVGTDTQY
D: .; V: TRBV11-3; CDR3: ASSLALEAEAF
D: .; V: TRBV6-1; CDR3: ASSEGRGLDNQPQH
D: .; V: TRBV19; CDR3: ASTLNQDSEQF
D: TRBD1; V: TRBV10-3; CDR3: AISERQGAYGYT
D: TRBD1; V: TRBV9; CDR3: ASSVGGGSSPLH
D: .; V: TRBV6-5; CDR3: ASKRGERGYEQY
D: TRBD1; V: TRBV5-6; CDR3: ATRRQGKYEQF
D: .; V: TRBV6-1; CDR3: ASSEAPGVNYGYT
D: TRBD2; V: TRBV7-9; CDR3: ASSSSGGAGGPETQY
D: .; V: TRBV11-3; CDR3: ASSFSTGGDNQPQH
D: TRBD1; V: TRBV27; CDR3: ASSSYRDRHQETQY
D: .; V: TRBV6-6; CDR3: ASSRDRNTGELF
D: TRBD1; V: TRBV2; CDR3: ASNREGARYEQY
D: TRBD2; V: TRBV19; CDR3: ASRETSVTDTQY
D: .; V: TRBV7-2; CDR3: ASSSYQETQY
D: TRBD1; V: TRBV7-9; CDR3: ASSLAPGTGVNYGYT
D: .; V: TRBV2; CDR3: ASSERNTEAF
D: TRBD1; V: TRBV10-1; CDR3: ASSESRGDRGKVYEQY
D: TRBD1; V: TRBV9; CDR3: ASSADRVGTEAF
D: .; V: TRBV6-5; CDR3: ASSYSADATNEKLF
D: .; V: TRBV29-1; CDR3: SVEVRDFRSYEQY
D: TRBD1; V: TRBV6-6; CDR3: ASSPDTGVGYT
D: .; V: TRBV7-8; CDR3: ASSFGQQETQY
D: TRBD1; V: TRBV9; CDR3: ASSVAGGYQPQH
D: TRBD1; V: TRBV6-5; CDR3: ASSDRGNAIQY
D: TRBD1; V: TRBV6-1; CDR3: ASSFGTGVAYEQY
D: .; V: TRBV5-4; CDR3: ASSARDTNTYEQY
D: .; V: TRBV19; CDR3: ASSGWYWRTGYT